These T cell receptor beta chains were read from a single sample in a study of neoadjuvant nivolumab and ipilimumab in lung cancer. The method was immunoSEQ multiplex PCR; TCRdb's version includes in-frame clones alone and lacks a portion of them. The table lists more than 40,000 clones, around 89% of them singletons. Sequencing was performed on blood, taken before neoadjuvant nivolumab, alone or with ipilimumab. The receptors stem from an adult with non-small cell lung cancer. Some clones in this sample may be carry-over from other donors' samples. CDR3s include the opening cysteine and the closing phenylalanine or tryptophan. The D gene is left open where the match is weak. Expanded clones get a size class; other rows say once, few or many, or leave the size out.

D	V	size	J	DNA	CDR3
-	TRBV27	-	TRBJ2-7	TGTGCCAGCAGTTTATCGAACACAGGGCTCGAGCAGTACTTC	CASSLSNTGLEQYF
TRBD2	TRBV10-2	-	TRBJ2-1	TGCGCCAGCAGTGATCTAGCGGGATCCAATGAGCAGTTCTTC	CASSDLAGSNEQFF
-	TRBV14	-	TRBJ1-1	TGTGCCAGCAGCCAAGATAGAGGGGGCACTGAAGCTTTCTTT	CASSQDRGGTEAFF
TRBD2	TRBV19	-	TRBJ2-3	TGTGCCAGCCTGCGTAGCGGGAGTGATACGCAGTATTTT	CASLRSGSDTQYF
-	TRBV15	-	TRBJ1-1	TGTGCCACCAGCAGAGACGGGACCCGCGGTACTGAAGCTTTCTTT	CATSRDGTRGTEAFF
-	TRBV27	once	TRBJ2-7	TGTGCCAGCAGTTACTCTCAGGGGGGGAACTACGAGCAGTACTTC	CASSYSQGGNYEQYF
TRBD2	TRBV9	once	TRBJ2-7	TGTGCCAGCAGCAACCCCGGGACTAGCGGAGATTACGAGCAGTACTTC	CASSNPGTSGDYEQYF
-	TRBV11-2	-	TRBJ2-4	TGTGCCAGCAGCTACTCGGGCGAAAACATTCAGTACTTC	CASSYSGENIQYF
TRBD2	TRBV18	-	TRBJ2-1	TGTGCCAGCTCACCAAGACTAGCGGTAAATGAGCAGTTCTTC	CASSPRLAVNEQFF
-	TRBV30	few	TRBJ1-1	TGTGCCTGGAGTGAACAGGCTGAAGCTTTCTTT	CAWSEQAEAFF
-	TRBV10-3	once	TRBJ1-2	TGTGCCATCAGTGAGTCGACAGGAACCTATGGCTACACCTTC	CAISESTGTYGYTF
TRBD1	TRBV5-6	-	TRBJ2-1	TGTGCCAGCAGCCCGGGACAGGGTGGGGCGTCGCGCAATGAGCAGTTCTTC	CASSPGQGGASRNEQFF
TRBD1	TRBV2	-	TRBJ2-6	TGTGCCAGCAGCGGACAGGGGGTCGCTGGGGCCAACGTCCTGACTTTC	CASSGQGVAGANVLTF
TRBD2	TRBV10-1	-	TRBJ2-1	TGCGCCAGCAGTGGACTAGCGGTTAACAATGAGCAGTTCTTC	CASSGLAVNNEQFF
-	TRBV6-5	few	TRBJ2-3	TGTGCCAGCAGTGGCTTGGGCACTGGCACAGATACGCAGTATTTT	CASSGLGTGTDTQYF
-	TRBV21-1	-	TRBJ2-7	TGTGCCAACCTTCTAGCGGGGCCCTCCTACGAGCAGTACTTC	CANLLAGPSYEQYF
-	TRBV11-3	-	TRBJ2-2	TGTGCCAGCAGCCAACGGGGGGCAGGCACCGGGGAGCTGTTTTTT	CASSQRGAGTGELFF
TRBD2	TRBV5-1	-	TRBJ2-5	TGCGCCAGCAGCTTAGGTTCGCTAGCGGGGTGGGAAGAGACCCAGTACTTC	CASSLGSLAGWEETQYF
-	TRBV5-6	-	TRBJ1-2	TGTGCCAGCAGGGTGCACAGGAATAACTATGGCTACACCTTC	CASRVHRNNYGYTF
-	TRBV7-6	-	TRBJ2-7	TGTGCCAGCAGCTTAAACAGAAAATACGAGCAGTACTTC	CASSLNRKYEQYF
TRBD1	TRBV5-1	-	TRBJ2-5	TGCGCCAGCAGCTTTCGGTGGGCAGGGGGCGGAGAGACCCAGTACTTC	CASSFRWAGGGETQYF
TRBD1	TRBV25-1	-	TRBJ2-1	TGTGCCAGCAGTCCCGGACAGGGGAGTAATGAGCAGTTCTTC	CASSPGQGSNEQFF
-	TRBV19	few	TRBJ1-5	TGTGCCAGTAGTAGACGGACTCGGCAGCCCCAGCATTTT	CASSRRTRQPQHF
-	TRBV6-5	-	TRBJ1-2	TGTGCCAGCAGGATACCAGGGAACCCTAACTATGGCTACACCTTC	CASRIPGNPNYGYTF
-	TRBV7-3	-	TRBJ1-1	TGTGCCAGCAGTATACTTTCGAACACTGAAGCTTTCTTT	CASSILSNTEAFF
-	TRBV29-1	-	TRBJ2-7	TGCAGCGTCGTCAGCGGAACTACGTACGAGCAGTACTTC	CSVVSGTTYEQYF
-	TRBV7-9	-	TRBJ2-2	TGTGCCAGCAGCTTAGCCTCGACCAGGGCCGCCGGGGAGCTGTTTTTT	CASSLASTRAAGELFF
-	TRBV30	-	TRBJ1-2	TGTGCCTGGGAAAGCTATGGCTACACCTTC	CAWESYGYTF
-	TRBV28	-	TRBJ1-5	TGTGCCAGCAGTGACAATGGTCGCAATCAGCCCCAGCATTTT	CASSDNGRNQPQHF
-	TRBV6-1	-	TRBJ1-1	TGTGCCAGCAGTGAATCATGGGTGGGAGCTTTCTTT	CASSESWVGAFF
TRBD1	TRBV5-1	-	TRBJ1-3	TGCGCCAGCAGCTTGGGACAGGGGAACGTTGCTGGAAACACCATATATTTT	CASSLGQGNVAGNTIYF
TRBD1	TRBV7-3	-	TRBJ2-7	TGTGCCAGCAGCTTAGGACAGGGGCTCGGTTACGAGCAGTACTTC	CASSLGQGLGYEQYF
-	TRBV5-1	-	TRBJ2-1	TGCGCCAGCAGCTTGGAGGGATACAGAACGGCCTACAATGAGCAGTTCTTC	CASSLEGYRTAYNEQFF
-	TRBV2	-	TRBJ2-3	TGTGCCAGCAGAGACTACGGTTTGGGCACAGATACGCAGTATTTT	CASRDYGLGTDTQYF
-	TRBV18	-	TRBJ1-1	TGTGCCAGCTCACCCCCGTCCGGCCAGTCGAACACTGAAGCTTTCTTT	CASSPPSGQSNTEAFF
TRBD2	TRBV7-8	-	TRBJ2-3	TGTGCCAGCAGCTCCATAGCGGGAGGGGGGGCAGATACGCAGTATTTT	CASSSIAGGGADTQYF
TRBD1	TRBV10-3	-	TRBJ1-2	TGTGCCACGACAGGGGGCGCCGACTATGGCTACACCTTC	CATTGGADYGYTF
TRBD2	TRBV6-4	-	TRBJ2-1	TGTGCCAGCAGTGACATGGCGGGAGAGGTAAATGAGCAGTTCTTC	CASSDMAGEVNEQFF
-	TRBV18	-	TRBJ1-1	TGTGCCAGCTCACCACGTGCAACGGGGAACCCTGAAGCTTTCTTT	CASSPRATGNPEAFF
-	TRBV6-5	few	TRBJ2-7	TGTGCCAGCAGTTACTCGGCTGACACTTCCTACGAGCAGTACTTC	CASSYSADTSYEQYF
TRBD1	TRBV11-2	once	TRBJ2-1	TGTGCCAGCAGCTTAATCCGGGACAGGGTAGCGGTCCAGTTCTTC	CASSLIRDRVAVQFF
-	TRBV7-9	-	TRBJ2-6	TGTGCCAGCAGTCTCACGTCAGGGGCCAACGTCCTGACTTTC	CASSLTSGANVLTF
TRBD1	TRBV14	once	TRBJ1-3	TGTGCCAGCAGCCGACAGGGTTGGGACTCTGGAAACACCATATATTTT	CASSRQGWDSGNTIYF
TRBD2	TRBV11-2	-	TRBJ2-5	TGTGCCAGCAGCCCGGGACTAGCGCGGCAAGAGACCCAGTACTTC	CASSPGLARQETQYF
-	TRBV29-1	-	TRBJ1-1	TGCAGCTCCGAGGGGGGCCCTAGGAACACTGAAGCTTTCTTT	CSSEGGPRNTEAFF
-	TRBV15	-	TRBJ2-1	TGTGCCACCAGCAGAGATGAAGCGGACCGGCAGTTCTTC	CATSRDEADRQFF
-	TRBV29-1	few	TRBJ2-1	TGCAGCGTTGCCCCGCCGGACACCCACAATGAGCAGTTCTTC	CSVAPPDTHNEQFF
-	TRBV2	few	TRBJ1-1	TGTGCCAGCAGTGTACAGGAGAACACTGAAGCTTTCTTT	CASSVQENTEAFF
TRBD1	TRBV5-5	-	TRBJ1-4	TGTGCCAGCAGCACCACAGGGGGCGATTATGAAAAACTGTTTTTT	CASSTTGGDYEKLFF
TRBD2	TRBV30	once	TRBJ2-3	TGTGCCCAGGGCCTGGGACTAGCGGGAGGAGATACGCAGTATTTT	CAQGLGLAGGDTQYF
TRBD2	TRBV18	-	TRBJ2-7	TGTGCCAGCTCTCCACCGGGACTAGCGGGAGGGTACGAGCAGTACTTC	CASSPPGLAGGYEQYF
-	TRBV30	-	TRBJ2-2	TGTGCCTGGAGTCTTCTAGTCGCCGGGGAGCTGTTTTTT	CAWSLLVAGELFF
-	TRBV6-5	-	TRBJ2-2	TGTGCCAGCAGTTTTCTGGTCACCGGGGAGCTGTTTTTT	CASSFLVTGELFF